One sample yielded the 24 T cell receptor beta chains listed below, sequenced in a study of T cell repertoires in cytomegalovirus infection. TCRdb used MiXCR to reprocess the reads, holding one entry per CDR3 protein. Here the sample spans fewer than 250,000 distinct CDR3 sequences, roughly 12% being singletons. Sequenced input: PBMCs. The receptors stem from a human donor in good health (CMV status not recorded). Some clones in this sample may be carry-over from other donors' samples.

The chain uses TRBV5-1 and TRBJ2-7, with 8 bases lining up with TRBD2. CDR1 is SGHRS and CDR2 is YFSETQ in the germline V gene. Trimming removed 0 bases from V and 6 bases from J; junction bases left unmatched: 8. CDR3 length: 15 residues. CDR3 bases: TGCGCCAGCAGCTTGGATCCAAGCGGGGGCTCCGAGCAGTACTTC. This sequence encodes CASSLDPSGGSEQYF. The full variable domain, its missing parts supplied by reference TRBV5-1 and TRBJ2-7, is KAGVTQTPRYLIKTRGQQVTLSCSPISGHRSVSWYQQTPGQGLQFLFEYFSETQRNKGNFPGRFSGRQFSNSRSEMNVSTLELGDSALYLCASSLDPSGGSEQYFGPGTRLTVT.

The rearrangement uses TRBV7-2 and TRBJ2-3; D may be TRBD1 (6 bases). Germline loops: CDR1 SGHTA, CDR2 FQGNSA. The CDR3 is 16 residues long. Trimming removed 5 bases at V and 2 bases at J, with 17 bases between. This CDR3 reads CASSQLGRGYTDTQYF. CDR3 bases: TGTGCCAGCAGCCAACTGGGCAGGGGCTACACAGATACGCAGTATTTT. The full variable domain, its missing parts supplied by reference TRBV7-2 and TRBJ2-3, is GAGVSQSPSNKVTEKGKDVELRCDPISGHTALYWYRQSLGQGLEFLIYFQGNSAPDKSGLPSDRFSAERTGGSVSTLTIQRTQQEDSAVYLCASSQLGRGYTDTQYFGPGTRLTVL.

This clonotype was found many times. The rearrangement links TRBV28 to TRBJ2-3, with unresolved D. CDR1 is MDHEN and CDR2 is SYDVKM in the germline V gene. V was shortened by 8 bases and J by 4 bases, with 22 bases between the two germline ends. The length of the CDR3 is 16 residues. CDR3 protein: CASLVNPPRRADTQYF. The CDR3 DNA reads TGTGCCAGCCTTGTTAATCCCCCTAGACGAGCAGATACGCAGTATTTT.

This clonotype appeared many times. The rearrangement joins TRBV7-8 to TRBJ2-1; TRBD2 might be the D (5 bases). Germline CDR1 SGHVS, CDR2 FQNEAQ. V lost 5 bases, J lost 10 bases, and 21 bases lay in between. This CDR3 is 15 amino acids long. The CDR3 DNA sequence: TGTGCCAGCAGCCCGGTCCCGCGGGTCTGGCGGGAGCAGTTCTTC. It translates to CASSPVPRVWREQFF. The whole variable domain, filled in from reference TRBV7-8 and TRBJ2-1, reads GAGVSQSPRYKVAKRGQDVALRCDPISGHVSLFWYQQALGQGPEFLTYFQNEAQLDKSGLPSDRFFAERPEGSVSTLKIQRTQQEDSAVYLCASSPVPRVWREQFFGPGTRLTVL.

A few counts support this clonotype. This CDR3 reads CASSSRRYEQYF. The CDR3 bases are TGTGCCAGCAGTTCTCGGAGATACGAGCAGTACTTC. This chain uses TRBV12-3 or TRBV12-4 with TRBJ2-7; unclear D gene. CDR3 length: 12 residues. With 4 bases removed from V and 4 bases from J, the gap between germline ends came to 8 bases.

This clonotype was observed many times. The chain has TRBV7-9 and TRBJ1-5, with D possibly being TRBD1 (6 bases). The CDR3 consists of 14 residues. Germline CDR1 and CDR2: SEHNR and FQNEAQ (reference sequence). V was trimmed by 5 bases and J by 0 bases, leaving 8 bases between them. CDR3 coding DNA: TGTGCCAGCAGCGCGACAGGTAGCAATCAGCCCCAGCATTTT. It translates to CASSATGSNQPQHF. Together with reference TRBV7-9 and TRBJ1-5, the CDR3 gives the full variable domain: DTGVSQNPRHKITKRGQNVTFRCDPISEHNRLYWYRQTLGQGPEFLTYFQNEAQLEKSRLLSDRFSAERPKGSFSTLEIQRTEQGDSAMYLCASSATGSNQPQHFGDGTRLSIL.

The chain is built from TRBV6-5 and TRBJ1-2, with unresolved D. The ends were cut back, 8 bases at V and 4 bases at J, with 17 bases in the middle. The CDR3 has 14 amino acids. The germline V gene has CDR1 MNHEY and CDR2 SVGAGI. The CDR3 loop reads CASGDRRMPYGYTF. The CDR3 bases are TGTGCCAGCGGGGATCGTAGGATGCCCTATGGCTACACCTTC.

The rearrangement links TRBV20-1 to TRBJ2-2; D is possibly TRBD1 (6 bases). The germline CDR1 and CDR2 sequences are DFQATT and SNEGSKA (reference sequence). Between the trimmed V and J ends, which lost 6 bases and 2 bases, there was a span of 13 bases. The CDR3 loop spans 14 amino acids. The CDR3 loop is CSAPGQLNTGELFF. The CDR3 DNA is TGCAGTGCCCCCGGACAGCTTAACACCGGGGAGCTGTTTTTT.

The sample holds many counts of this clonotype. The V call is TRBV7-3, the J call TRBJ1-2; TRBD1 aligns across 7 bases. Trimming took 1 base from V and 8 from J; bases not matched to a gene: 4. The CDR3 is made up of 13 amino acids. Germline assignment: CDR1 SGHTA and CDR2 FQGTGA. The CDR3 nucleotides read TGTGCCAGCAGCTTAAGACAGGGTAGCGGCTACACCTTC. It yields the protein CASSLRQGSGYTF. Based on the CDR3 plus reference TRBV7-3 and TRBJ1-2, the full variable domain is GAGVSQTPSNKVTEKGKYVELRCDPISGHTALYWYRQSLGQGPEFLIYFQGTGAADDSGLPNDRFFAVRPEGSVSTLKIQRTERGDSAVYLCASSLRQGSGYTFGSGTRLTVV.

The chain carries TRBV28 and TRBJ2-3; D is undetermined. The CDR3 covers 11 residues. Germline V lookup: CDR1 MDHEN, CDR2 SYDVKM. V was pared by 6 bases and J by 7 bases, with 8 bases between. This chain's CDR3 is CASSLSYTQYF. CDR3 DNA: TGTGCCAGCAGCCTGTCGTATACGCAGTATTTT.

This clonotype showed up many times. CDR3 region: CASSQRGQELNYGYTF. CDR3 coding DNA: TGTGCCAGTAGCCAACGGGGGCAGGAACTTAACTATGGCTACACCTTC. This chain connects TRBV19 to TRBJ1-2; perhaps TRBD1 as D (6 bases). The CDR3 is 16 residues long. V was cut by 6 bases and J by 1 base, with 18 bases left in between. Germline V gene lookup returns CDR1 LNHDA and CDR2 SQIVND (reference sequence). The full variable domain, in which reference TRBV19 and TRBJ1-2 provide the parts outside the CDR3, is DGGITQSPKYLFRKEGQNVTLSCEQNLNHDAMYWYRQDPGQGLRLIYYSQIVNDFQKGDIAEGYSVSREKKESFPLTVTSAQKNPTAFYLCASSQRGQELNYGYTFGSGTRLTVV.

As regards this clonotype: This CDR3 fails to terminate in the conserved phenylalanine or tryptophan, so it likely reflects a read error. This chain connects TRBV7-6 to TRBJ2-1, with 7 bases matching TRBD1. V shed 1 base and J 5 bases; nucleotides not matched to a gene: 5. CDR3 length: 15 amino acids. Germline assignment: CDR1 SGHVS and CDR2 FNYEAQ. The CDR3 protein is CASSLGQGINNEQFL. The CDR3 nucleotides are TGTGCCAGCAGCTTAGGACAGGGTATAAACAATGAGCAGTTCTTA.

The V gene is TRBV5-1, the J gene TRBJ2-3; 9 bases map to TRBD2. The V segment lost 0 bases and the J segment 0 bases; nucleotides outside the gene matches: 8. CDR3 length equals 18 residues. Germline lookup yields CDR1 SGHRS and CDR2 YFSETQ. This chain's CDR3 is CASSLGSSGDASTDTQYF. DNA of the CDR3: TGCGCCAGCAGCTTGGGGTCTAGCGGGGACGCTAGCACAGATACGCAGTATTTT.

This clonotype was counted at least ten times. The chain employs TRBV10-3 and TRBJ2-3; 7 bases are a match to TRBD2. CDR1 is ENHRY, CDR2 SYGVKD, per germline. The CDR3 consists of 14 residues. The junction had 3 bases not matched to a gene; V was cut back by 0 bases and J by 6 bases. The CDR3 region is CAISESGLGDTQYF. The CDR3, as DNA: TGTGCCATCAGTGAGTCCGGACTAGGGGATACGCAGTATTTT.

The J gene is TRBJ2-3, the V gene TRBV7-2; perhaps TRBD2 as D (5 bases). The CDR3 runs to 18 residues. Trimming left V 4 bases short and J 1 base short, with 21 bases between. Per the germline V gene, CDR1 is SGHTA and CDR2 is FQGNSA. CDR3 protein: CASSSISTRGSGTDTQYF. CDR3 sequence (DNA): TGTGCCAGCAGCTCAATCTCGACTCGGGGTAGCGGCACAGATACGCAGTATTTT. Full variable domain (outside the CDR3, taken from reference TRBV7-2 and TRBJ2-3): GAGVSQSPSNKVTEKGKDVELRCDPISGHTALYWYRQSLGQGLEFLIYFQGNSAPDKSGLPSDRFSAERTGGSVSTLTIQRTQQEDSAVYLCASSSISTRGSGTDTQYFGPGTRLTVL.

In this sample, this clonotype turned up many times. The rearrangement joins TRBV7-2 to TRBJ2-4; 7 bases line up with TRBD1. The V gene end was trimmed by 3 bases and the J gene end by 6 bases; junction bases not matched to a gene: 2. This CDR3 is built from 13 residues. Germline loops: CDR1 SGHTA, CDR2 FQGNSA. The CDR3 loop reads CASSLTGLNIQYF. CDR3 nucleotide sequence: TGTGCCAGCAGCTTGACAGGGTTAAACATTCAGTACTTC.

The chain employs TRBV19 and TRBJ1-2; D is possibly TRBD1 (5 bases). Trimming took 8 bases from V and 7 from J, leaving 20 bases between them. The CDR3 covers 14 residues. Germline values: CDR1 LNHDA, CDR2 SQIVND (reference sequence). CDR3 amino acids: CASRAFGGAFGYTF. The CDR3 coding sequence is TGTGCCAGTCGAGCATTTGGGGGTGCGTTTGGCTACACCTTC. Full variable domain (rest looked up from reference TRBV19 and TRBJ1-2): DGGITQSPKYLFRKEGQNVTLSCEQNLNHDAMYWYRQDPGQGLRLIYYSQIVNDFQKGDIAEGYSVSREKKESFPLTVTSAQKNPTAFYLCASRAFGGAFGYTFGSGTRLTVV.

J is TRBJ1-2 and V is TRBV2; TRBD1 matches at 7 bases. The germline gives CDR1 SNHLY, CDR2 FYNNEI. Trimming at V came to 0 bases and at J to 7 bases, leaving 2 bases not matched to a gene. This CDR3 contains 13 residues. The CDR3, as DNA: TGTGCCAGCAGTGAAGCAGGGGGCGGTGGCTACACCTTC. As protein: CASSEAGGGGYTF.

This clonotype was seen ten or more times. The CDR3 loop is CASSPPGRPSYNEQFF. In nucleotides, the CDR3 is TGTGCCAGCAGCCCCCCTGGTCGACCCTCCTACAATGAGCAGTTCTTC. V is TRBV7-2 and J is TRBJ2-1, with unresolved D. Germline values: CDR1 SGHTA, CDR2 FQGNSA. This CDR3 has 16 residues. Deletions cut 5 bases from V and 0 bases from J, with 14 bases between.

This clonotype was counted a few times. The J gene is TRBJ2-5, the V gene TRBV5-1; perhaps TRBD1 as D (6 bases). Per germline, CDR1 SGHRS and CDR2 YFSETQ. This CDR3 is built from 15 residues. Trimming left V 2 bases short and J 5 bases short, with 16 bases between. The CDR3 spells CASSFKQGAEETQYF. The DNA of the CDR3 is TGCGCCAGCAGCTTTAAACAGGGTGCGGAGGAGACCCAGTACTTC.

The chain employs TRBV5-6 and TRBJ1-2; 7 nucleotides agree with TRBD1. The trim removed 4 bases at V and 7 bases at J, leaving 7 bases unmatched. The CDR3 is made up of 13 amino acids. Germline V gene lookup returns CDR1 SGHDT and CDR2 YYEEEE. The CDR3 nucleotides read TGTGCCAGCAGCGGGACAGCCCCAAGTGGCTACACCTTC. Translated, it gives CASSGTAPSGYTF.

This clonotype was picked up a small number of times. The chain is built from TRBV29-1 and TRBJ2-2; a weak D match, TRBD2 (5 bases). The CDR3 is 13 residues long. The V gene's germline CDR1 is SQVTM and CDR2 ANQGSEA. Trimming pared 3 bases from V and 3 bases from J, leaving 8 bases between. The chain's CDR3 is CSVDQDYTGELFF. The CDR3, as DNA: TGCAGCGTTGATCAGGACTACACCGGGGAGCTGTTTTTT.

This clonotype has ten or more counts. The CDR3, as DNA: TGTGCCAGCAGTTTCAGGCACATGAACACTGAAGCTTTCTTT. This gives the protein CASSFRHMNTEAFF. The chain is built from TRBV12-3 or TRBV12-4 and TRBJ1-1; no clear D. This CDR3 contains 14 residues. V lost 3 bases and J lost 0, with 8 bases in between.

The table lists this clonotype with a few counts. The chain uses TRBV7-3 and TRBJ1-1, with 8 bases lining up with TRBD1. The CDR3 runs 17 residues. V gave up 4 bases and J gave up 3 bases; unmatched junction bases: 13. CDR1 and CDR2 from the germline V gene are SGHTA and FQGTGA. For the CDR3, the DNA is TGTGCCAGCAGCTCTCGCGGCAGGGGGCTAGCGGACACTGAAGCTTTCTTT. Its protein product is CASSSRGRGLADTEAFF.